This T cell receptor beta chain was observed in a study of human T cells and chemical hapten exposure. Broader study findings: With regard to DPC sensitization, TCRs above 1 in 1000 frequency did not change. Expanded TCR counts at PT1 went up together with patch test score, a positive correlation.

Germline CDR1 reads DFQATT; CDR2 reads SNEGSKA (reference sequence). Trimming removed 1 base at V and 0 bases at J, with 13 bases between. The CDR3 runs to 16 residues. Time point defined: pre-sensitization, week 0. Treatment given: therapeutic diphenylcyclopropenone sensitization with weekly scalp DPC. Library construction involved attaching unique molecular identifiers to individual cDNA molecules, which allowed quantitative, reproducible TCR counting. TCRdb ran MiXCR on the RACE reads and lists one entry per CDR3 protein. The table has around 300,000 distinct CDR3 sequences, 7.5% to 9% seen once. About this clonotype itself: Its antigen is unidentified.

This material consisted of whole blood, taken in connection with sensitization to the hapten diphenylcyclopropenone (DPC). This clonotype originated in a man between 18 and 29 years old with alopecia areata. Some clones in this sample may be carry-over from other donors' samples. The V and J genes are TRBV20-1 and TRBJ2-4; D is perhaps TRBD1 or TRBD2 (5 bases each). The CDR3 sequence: CSARGGTAEAKNIQYF. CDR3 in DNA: TGCAGTGCTAGAGGTGGGACGGCAGAAGCCAAAAACATTCAGTACTTC.